This is a list of T cell receptor beta chains from one sample in a study of blood T cell repertoires in COVID-19. Produced via immunoSEQ multiplex PCR; TCRdb's table is partial and in-frame only. The sample has under 200,000 clones; about 86% are singletons. Sequenced material: peripheral blood. These receptors were collected from a man aged 60 to 69 with acute or convalescent COVID-19. Both conserved end residues are part of each CDR3. A D gene is named only where the DNA matches it firmly. Some rows mark clone size as missing; the rest say once, few, many or name a class of expanded clone.

D gene	clone size	V gene	J gene	CDR3 protein	CDR3 DNA
NA	NA	TRBV18	TRBJ1-5	CASSPQRNQPQHF	TGTGCCAGCTCGCCACAGAGAAATCAGCCCCAGCATTTT
NA	NA	TRBV29-1	TRBJ1-1	CSVTRRTSGTEAFF	TGCAGCGTTACCCGACGGACTTCGGGCACTGAAGCTTTCTTT
TRBD2	NA	TRBV7-8	TRBJ2-3	CASSSGPTSGRPPRTSTDTQYF	TGTGCCAGCAGCTCCGGACCTACTAGCGGGAGGCCCCCGCGTACTAGCACAGATACGCAGTATTTT
NA	NA	TRBV29-1	TRBJ1-2	CSVPDSRGYTF	TGCAGCGTCCCGGACAGCCGCGGCTACACCTTC
TRBD2	NA	TRBV28	TRBJ2-3	CASSSAGGGTDTQYF	TGTGCCAGCAGTTCCGCGGGAGGAGGGACAGATACGCAGTATTTT
TRBD1	NA	TRBV13	TRBJ2-1	CASSMNRGGPYNEQFF	TGTGCCAGCAGCATGAACAGGGGCGGCCCCTACAATGAGCAGTTCTTC
TRBD1	NA	TRBV18	TRBJ1-1	CASSPGQGTEAFF	TGTGCCAGCTCACCGGGACAGGGGACTGAAGCTTTCTTT
TRBD2	NA	TRBV30	TRBJ2-1	CAWSVQRGGYNEQFF	TGTGCCTGGAGTGTACAGCGGGGGGGGTACAATGAGCAGTTCTTC
TRBD1	NA	TRBV4-1	TRBJ1-2	CASSQADRELYGYTF	TGCGCCAGCAGCCAGGCTGACAGGGAGCTATATGGCTACACCTTC
NA	once	TRBV29-1	TRBJ2-4	CSELRGQNIQYF	TGCAGCGAGCTCAGGGGCCAAAACATTCAGTACTTC
NA	NA	TRBV3-1/TRBV3-2	TRBJ2-7	CASSPGWEQYF	TGTGCCAGCAGTCCAGGGTGGGAGCAGTACTTC
TRBD1	NA	TRBV30	TRBJ2-7	CAWSPLGQGAWQYF	TGTGCCTGGAGCCCCCTTGGACAGGGGGCTTGGCAGTACTTC
TRBD2	NA	TRBV5-6	TRBJ2-5	CASSLGLSGSPTGETQYF	TGTGCCAGCAGCTTGGGACTAAGCGGGAGTCCCACGGGGGAGACCCAGTACTTC
TRBD2	NA	TRBV24-1	TRBJ2-7	CATSDPSGSGNEQYF	TGTGCCACCAGTGATCCAAGCGGGAGCGGAAACGAGCAGTACTTC
TRBD2	NA	TRBV3-1/TRBV3-2	TRBJ2-1	CASSPTSGKYNEQFF	TGTGCCAGCAGTCCGACTAGCGGGAAGTACAATGAGCAGTTCTTC
TRBD2	NA	TRBV6-1	TRBJ2-3	CASSEVASGSGDTQYF	TGTGCCAGCAGTGAAGTGGCTAGCGGGAGCGGGGATACGCAGTATTTT
TRBD2	NA	TRBV13	TRBJ2-1	CASSSTREGSYNEQFF	TGTGCCAGCAGCTCAACGCGGGAGGGATCCTACAATGAGCAGTTCTTC
NA	NA	TRBV15	TRBJ1-2	CATSRVRGNYGYTF	TGTGCCACCAGCAGAGTCAGGGGTAACTATGGCTACACCTTC
NA	large	TRBV5-1	TRBJ1-1	CASSPGSKGDTEAFF	TGCGCCAGCAGCCCCGGTTCAAAAGGGGACACTGAAGCTTTCTTT
NA	few	TRBV6-5	TRBJ1-5	CASSRRQAGQPQHF	TGTGCCAGCAGTCGTCGACAGGCGGGTCAGCCCCAGCATTTT
NA	NA	TRBV6-5	TRBJ1-3	CASSLEAVSGNTIYF	TGTGCCAGCAGCCTGGAGGCAGTCTCTGGAAACACCATATATTTT
TRBD2	NA	TRBV6-5	TRBJ2-1	CASSPRTSVNEQFF	TGTGCCAGCAGTCCCAGGACTAGCGTCAATGAGCAGTTCTTC
NA	NA	TRBV20-1	TRBJ1-5	CSASLGGNQPQHF	TGCAGTGCTAGTTTGGGGGGGAATCAGCCCCAGCATTTT
NA	NA	TRBV28	TRBJ1-4	CASSLGQINEKLFF	TGTGCCAGCAGTCTGGGGCAAATTAATGAAAAACTGTTTTTT
NA	few	TRBV2	TRBJ1-5	CASSEFGQPQHF	TGTGCCAGCAGTGAATTCGGTCAGCCCCAGCATTTT
TRBD2	NA	TRBV2	TRBJ2-5	CASSPSSGEETQYF	TGTGCCAGCAGCCCTTCCAGCGGGGAAGAGACCCAGTACTTC
TRBD1	NA	TRBV28	TRBJ1-4	CASSLGQGRNEKLFF	TGTGCCAGCAGCCTGGGACAGGGAAGAAATGAAAAACTGTTTTTT
NA	NA	TRBV6-5	TRBJ2-7	CASSYSPNSPEQYF	TGTGCCAGCAGTTACTCGCCGAACAGCCCCGAGCAGTACTTC
NA	NA	TRBV7-9	TRBJ2-1	CASSLRQGGTYNEQFF	TGTGCCAGCAGCTTACGGCAGGGTGGCACCTACAATGAGCAGTTCTTC
NA	NA	TRBV28	TRBJ1-2	CASMAGVEYGYTF	TGTGCCAGCATGGCAGGTGTCGAATATGGCTACACCTTC
NA	few	TRBV19	TRBJ1-1	CASSIAAGNTEAFF	TGTGCCAGTAGTATAGCCGCGGGGAACACTGAAGCTTTCTTT
TRBD1	NA	TRBV28	TRBJ2-7	CASSGTAESSYEQYF	TGTGCCAGCAGTGGGACAGCCGAGAGCTCCTACGAGCAGTACTTC
NA	few	TRBV6-5	TRBJ1-1	CASSSTGNTEAFF	TGTGCCAGCAGTTCGACAGGGAACACTGAAGCTTTCTTT
TRBD2	NA	TRBV4-2	TRBJ2-1	CASSQDPSGRGEQFF	TGTGCCAGCAGCCAAGATCCTAGCGGGAGGGGTGAGCAGTTCTTC
NA	NA	TRBV28	TRBJ1-1	CASSHRGGGNTEAFF	TGTGCCAGCAGTCACCGGGGAGGAGGAAACACTGAAGCTTTCTTT
NA	NA	TRBV7-2	TRBJ2-5	CASSLGGTKETQYF	TGTGCCAGCAGCTTGGGGGGGACAAAAGAGACCCAGTACTTC
TRBD1	NA	TRBV3-1/TRBV3-2	TRBJ2-3	CASSRYETGLTDTQYF	TGTGCCAGCAGCCGATACGAGACAGGGCTAACTGATACGCAGTATTTT
NA	NA	TRBV28	TRBJ2-1	CASSPPGYNEQFF	TGTGCCAGCAGTCCCCCGGGGTACAATGAGCAGTTCTTC
TRBD2	NA	TRBV24-1	TRBJ2-1	CATSDVTSEGVNEQFF	TGTGCCACCAGTGATGTGACTAGCGAGGGTGTCAATGAGCAGTTCTTC
TRBD1	NA	TRBV3-1/TRBV3-2	TRBJ1-2	CASSQETMGQAPFYGYTF	TGTGCCAGCAGCCAAGAAACTATGGGACAGGCTCCATTCTATGGCTACACCTTC
NA	NA	TRBV28	TRBJ1-1	CAATRNTEAFF	TGTGCCGCTACTCGGAACACTGAAGCTTTCTTT
TRBD2	once	TRBV24-1	TRBJ2-2	CATSDVLAGKTGELFF	TGTGCCACCAGTGATGTACTAGCGGGCAAAACCGGGGAGCTGTTTTTT
TRBD1	NA	TRBV6-6	TRBJ2-2	CAVSLTGGGVGELFF	TGTGCCGTATCTCTGACAGGGGGAGGCGTCGGGGAGCTGTTTTTT
NA	NA	TRBV11-2	TRBJ1-1	CASSFGVFMNTEAFF	TGTGCCAGCAGCTTCGGGGTCTTCATGAACACTGAAGCTTTCTTT
NA	NA	TRBV7-3	TRBJ1-5	CASSLISSGQPQHF	TGTGCCAGCAGCTTAATAAGTTCAGGACAGCCCCAGCATTTT
TRBD1	few	TRBV7-3	TRBJ2-2	CASRGQGAPGELFF	TGTGCCAGCAGGGGACAGGGGGCCCCCGGGGAGCTGTTTTTT
NA	NA	TRBV19	TRBJ1-3	CALQGSDTIYF	TGTGCCCTACAAGGGAGCGACACCATATATTTT
NA	once	TRBV5-1	TRBJ2-1	CASSPEVGSYNEQFF	TGCGCCAGCAGCCCGGAGGTGGGATCCTACAATGAGCAGTTCTTC
NA	NA	TRBV28	TRBJ1-1	CASSFADEAFF	TGTGCCAGCAGTTTTGCGGATGAAGCTTTCTTT
NA	NA	TRBV18	TRBJ2-1	CASSPIRSVTGNEQFF	TGTGCCAGCTCACCAATACGGTCGGTGACGGGGAATGAGCAGTTCTTC